This TCR beta chain was captured by sequencing in a study of identifying expanded T cells in peripheral blood. Study-level points and caveats: Two-week clone count variance significantly increased as total template count grew. Approximately 1.1 clones differed between technical replicates, versus approximately 16 and 20 over time.

Here immunoSEQ multiplex PCR was the method, and the copy in TCRdb shows in-frame clones only, minus some. The top ten clones hold about 15% of a sample with 100,000 or so clones, about 83% of them seen once. The germline V gene has CDR1 SGHDT and CDR2 YYEEEE. The ends were cut back, 0 bases at V and 3 bases at J, with 10 bases in the middle. CDR3 length: 14 amino acids. This clone came up once. Its target is unknown. Healthy donors had no documented immune events, such as infections, while sampled. Material for sequencing was blood. The chain is built from TRBV5-6 and TRBJ2-7; D is unresolved. The sequence was collected from a person aged 18 to 70 in good health. CDR3 region: CASSLGRNIYEQYF. The CDR3 DNA is TGTGCCAGCAGCTTGGGTCGCAATATCTACGAGCAGTACTTC.